This T cell receptor (beta chain) was captured by sequencing in a study of blood T cell repertoires in COVID-19. Study-wide background: Samples taken during acute and convalescent COVID-19 were collected in the United States, Italy and Spain. In each case, the material was cDNA or gDNA derived from T cells, B-cell-depleted T cells, or PBMCs.

V was pared by 2 bases and J by 7 bases, with 6 bases between. The CDR3 runs to 13 residues. The V gene's germline CDR1 is MNHEY and CDR2 SVGAGI. Original processing methods: Cell counts per sample came from amplifying reference gene primers. Some clones are missing from TCRdb's copy, which holds only in-frame ones; the method was immunoSEQ multiplex PCR. V, J and clone size derive from that table, while D and trimming were established from the DNA sequence. The sample has 40,000 to 55,000 clones, about 88% seen once; the top ten hold about a tenth. The TCR sequence derives from a man between 45 and 60 years old with active COVID-19. The sample consisted of peripheral blood. The chain recombines TRBV6-5 with TRBJ1-6; weak D call: TRBD1 (6 bases). The CDR3, as DNA: TGTGCCAGCAGTTACAGGGGGAATTCACCCCTCCACTTT. As protein: CASSYRGNSPLHF.